This entry features one T cell receptor beta chain sequence. The antigen is not known. The sample is drawn from a study of blood T cells in healthy people across ages. CDR3 length equals 13 residues. The germline CDR1 and CDR2 sequences are SEHNR and FQNEAQ (reference sequence). The germline V and J ends were trimmed by 4 bases and 6 bases, with 10 bases remaining between them. Broader study findings: Diversity of TCR beta per million T cells declined in a roughly linear way with age. Those diversity estimates obtained from one million T cells were thought to be underestimates. Percentage of naive T cells showed a strong correlation with TCR beta diversity.

Through a sample-barcoded 5' primer and a J-beta primer mix, a second PCR was run for roughly 6 to 11 cycles. TCRdb re-derived calls from the 5' RACE reads in MiXCR, one entry per CDR3 protein. The sample contains approximately 800,000 distinct CDR3 sequences, under 30% of which appear only once. The same specimen was also included in a second study, on T cells of mothers and their children.

The specimen was blood. The chain couples TRBV7-9 to TRBJ1-5, with a weak D call TRBD1 (5 bases). The receptor's source is a boy between 5 and 17 years old in good health. The CDR3 nucleotides read TGTGCCAGCAGCTCCGGGGGAAGTCAGCCCCAGCATTTT. It yields the protein CASSSGGSQPQHF. Full variable domain (missing parts from reference TRBV7-9 and TRBJ1-5): DTGVSQNPRHKITKRGQNVTFRCDPISEHNRLYWYRQTLGQGPEFLTYFQNEAQLEKSRLLSDRFSAERPKGSFSTLEIQRTEQGDSAMYLCASSSGGSQPQHFGDGTRLSIL.